The present entry profiles one T cell receptor (beta chain) with its context. Its antigen is currently unknown. The data derive from a study of cytomegalovirus exposure and HLA in healthy donors. General study points: Highest at DRB1 and lowest at HLA-C, TCR association rates differed among HLA loci in a later analysis. When analyzed later, a missense DCLRE1C variant was found to be linked to TCR beta V- and J-gene trimming. An observed cluster of highly shared sequence variants was recorded as a likely sequencing artifact.

PCR primers comprised 60 Vbeta and 13 Jbeta primers. Clones were sequenced by immunoSEQ multiplex PCR, and TCRdb holds only the in-frame ones, with some missing. Recorded here are approximately 150,000 clones; the top ten clones represent less than 2%. The CDR3 loop spans 16 amino acids. Per the germline V gene, CDR1 is LGHNA and CDR2 is YNFKEQ. V shed 0 bases and J 0 bases; nucleotides not matched to a gene: 4. The V gene is TRBV4-2, the J gene TRBJ1-2; TRBD1 matches 7 bases. The specimen was PBMCs. The receptor's source is a middle-aged woman in good health and CMV-seronegative. CDR3 protein: CASSQEVQGANYGYTF. CDR3 DNA sequence: TGTGCCAGCAGCCAAGAAGTTCAGGGGGCTAACTATGGCTACACCTTC.